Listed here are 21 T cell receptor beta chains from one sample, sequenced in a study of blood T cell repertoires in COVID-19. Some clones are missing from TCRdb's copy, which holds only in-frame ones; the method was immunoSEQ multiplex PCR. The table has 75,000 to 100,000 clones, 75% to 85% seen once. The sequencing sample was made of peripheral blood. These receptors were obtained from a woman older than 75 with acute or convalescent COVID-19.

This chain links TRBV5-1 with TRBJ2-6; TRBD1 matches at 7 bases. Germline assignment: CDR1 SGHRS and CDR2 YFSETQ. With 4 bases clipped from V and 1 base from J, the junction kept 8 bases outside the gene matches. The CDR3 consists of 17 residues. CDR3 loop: CASSLRGYPSGANVLTF. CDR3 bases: TGCGCCAGCAGCCTCAGGGGGTACCCTTCTGGGGCCAACGTCCTGACTTTC.

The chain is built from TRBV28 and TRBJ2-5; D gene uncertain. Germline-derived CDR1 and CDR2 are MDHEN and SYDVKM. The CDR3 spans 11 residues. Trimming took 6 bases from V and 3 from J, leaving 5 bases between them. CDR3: CASRLEETQYF. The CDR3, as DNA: TGTGCCAGCAGGCTAGAAGAGACCCAGTACTTC.

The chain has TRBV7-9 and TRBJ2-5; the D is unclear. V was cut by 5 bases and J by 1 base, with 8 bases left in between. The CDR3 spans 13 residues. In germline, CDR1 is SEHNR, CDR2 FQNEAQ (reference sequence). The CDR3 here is CASSRVSQETQYF. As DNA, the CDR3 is TGTGCCAGCAGCCGGGTTTCCCAAGAGACCCAGTACTTC.

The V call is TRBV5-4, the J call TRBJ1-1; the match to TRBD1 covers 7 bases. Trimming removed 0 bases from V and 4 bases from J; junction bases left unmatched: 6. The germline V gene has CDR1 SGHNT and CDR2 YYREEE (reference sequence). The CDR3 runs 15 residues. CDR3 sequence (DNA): TGTGCCAGCAGCTTGGTAATGGCAGGGGGCACTGAAGCTTTCTTT. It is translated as CASSLVMAGGTEAFF.

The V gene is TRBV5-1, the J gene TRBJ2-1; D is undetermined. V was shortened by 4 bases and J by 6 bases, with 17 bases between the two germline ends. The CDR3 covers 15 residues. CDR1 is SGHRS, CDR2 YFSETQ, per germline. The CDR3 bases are TGCGCCAGCAGCCGCCAAGCCACTATCTCCAATGAGCAGTTCTTC. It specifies CASSRQATISNEQFF.

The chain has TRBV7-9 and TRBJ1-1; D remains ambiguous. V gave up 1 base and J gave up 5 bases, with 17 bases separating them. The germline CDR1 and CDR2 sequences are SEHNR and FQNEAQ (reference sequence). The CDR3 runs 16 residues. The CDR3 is CASSLGRVGRETEAFF. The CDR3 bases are TGTGCCAGCAGCTTAGGGCGCGTGGGGAGGGAGACTGAAGCTTTCTTT.

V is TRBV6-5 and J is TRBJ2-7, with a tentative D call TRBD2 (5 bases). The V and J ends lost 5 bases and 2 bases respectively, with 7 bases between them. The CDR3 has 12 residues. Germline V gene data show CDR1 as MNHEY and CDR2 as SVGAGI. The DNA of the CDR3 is TGTGCCAGCAGTCCAGCGGCCTACGAGCAGTACTTC. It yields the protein CASSPAAYEQYF.

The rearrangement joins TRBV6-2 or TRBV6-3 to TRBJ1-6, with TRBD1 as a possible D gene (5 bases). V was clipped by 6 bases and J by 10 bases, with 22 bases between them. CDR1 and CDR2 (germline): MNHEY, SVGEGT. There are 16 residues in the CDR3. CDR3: CASSPDRGTINSPLHF. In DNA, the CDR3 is TGTGCCAGCAGCCCAGACCGCGGGACGATAAACTCACCCCTCCACTTT.

DNA for the CDR3: TGTGCCAGCAGCTTACACGGGGGGCGGGAGACCCAGTACTTC. It codes for CASSLHGGRETQYF. The rearrangement links TRBV7-3 to TRBJ2-5; D is possibly TRBD2 (7 bases). This CDR3 comprises 14 residues. In germline, CDR1 is SGHTA, CDR2 FQGTGA. V lost 2 bases and J lost 5, with 12 bases in between. The complete variable domain, with remaining parts taken from reference TRBV7-3 and TRBJ2-5, reads GAGVSQTPSNKVTEKGKYVELRCDPISGHTALYWYRQSLGQGPEFLIYFQGTGAADDSGLPNDRFFAVRPEGSVSTLKIQRTERGDSAVYLCASSLHGGRETQYFGPGTRLLVL.

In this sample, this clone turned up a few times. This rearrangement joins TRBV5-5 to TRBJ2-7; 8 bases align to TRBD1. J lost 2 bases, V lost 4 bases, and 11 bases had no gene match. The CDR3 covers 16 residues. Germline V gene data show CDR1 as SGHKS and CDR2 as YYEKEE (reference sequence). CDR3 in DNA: TGTGCCAGCAGCACCCTTGGTGGGACAGGAGCCTACGAGCAGTACTTC. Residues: CASSTLGGTGAYEQYF.

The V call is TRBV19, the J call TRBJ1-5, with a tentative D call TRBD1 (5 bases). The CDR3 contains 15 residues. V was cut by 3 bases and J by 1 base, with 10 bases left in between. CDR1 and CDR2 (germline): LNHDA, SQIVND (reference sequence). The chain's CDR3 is CASSIRSGSNQPQHF. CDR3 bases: TGTGCCAGTAGTATTAGGTCAGGGAGCAATCAGCCCCAGCATTTT.

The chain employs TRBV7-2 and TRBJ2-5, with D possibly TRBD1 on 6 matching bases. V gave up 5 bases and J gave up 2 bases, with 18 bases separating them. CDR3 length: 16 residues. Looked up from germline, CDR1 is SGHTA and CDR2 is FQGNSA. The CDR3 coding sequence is TGTGCCAGCAGCCCCCAAGGGACACTAATACAAGAGACCCAGTACTTC. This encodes CASSPQGTLIQETQYF.

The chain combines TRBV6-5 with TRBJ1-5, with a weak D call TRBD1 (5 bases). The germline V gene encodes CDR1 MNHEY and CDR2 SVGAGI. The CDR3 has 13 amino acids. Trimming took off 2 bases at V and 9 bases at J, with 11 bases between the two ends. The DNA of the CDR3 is TGTGCCAGCAGTTACGGGGGAGGAGGGCCCCAGCATTTT. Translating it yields CASSYGGGGPQHF.

CDR3 DNA sequence: TGTGCCAGCAGAGCACAGGGGCGCACCCATGAGCAGTTCTTC. Protein product: CASRAQGRTHEQFF. This chain uses TRBV27 with TRBJ2-1, with 7 bases lining up with TRBD1. The CDR3 has 14 amino acids. V lost 6 bases to trimming and J lost 8 bases; unmatched junction nucleotides: 10. Germline assignment: CDR1 MNHEY and CDR2 SMNVEV (reference sequence).

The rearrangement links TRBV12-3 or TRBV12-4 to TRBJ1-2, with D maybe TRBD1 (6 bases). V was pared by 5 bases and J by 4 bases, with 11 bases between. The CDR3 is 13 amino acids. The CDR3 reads CASSRDTSYGYTF. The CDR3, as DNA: TGTGCCAGCAGTCGGGACACATCCTATGGCTACACCTTC.

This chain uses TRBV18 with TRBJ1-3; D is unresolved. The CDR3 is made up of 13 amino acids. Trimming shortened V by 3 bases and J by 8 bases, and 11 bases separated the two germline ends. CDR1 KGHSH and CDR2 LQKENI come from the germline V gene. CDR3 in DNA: TGTGCCAGCTCACCGGAGTCCGGGGACACCATATATTTT. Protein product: CASSPESGDTIYF.

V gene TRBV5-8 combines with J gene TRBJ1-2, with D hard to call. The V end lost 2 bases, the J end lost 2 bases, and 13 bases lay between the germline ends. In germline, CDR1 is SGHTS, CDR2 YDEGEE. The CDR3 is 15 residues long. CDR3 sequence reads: CASSFTADRNYGYTF. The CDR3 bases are TGTGCCAGCAGCTTTACAGCCGACCGAAACTATGGCTACACCTTC.

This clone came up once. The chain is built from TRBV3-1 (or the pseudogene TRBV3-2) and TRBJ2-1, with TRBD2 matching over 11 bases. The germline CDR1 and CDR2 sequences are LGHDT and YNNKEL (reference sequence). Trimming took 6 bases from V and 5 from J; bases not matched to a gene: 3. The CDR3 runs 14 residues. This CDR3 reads CASRTSGVNNEQFF. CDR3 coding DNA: TGTGCCAGCAGGACTAGCGGGGTCAACAATGAGCAGTTCTTC.

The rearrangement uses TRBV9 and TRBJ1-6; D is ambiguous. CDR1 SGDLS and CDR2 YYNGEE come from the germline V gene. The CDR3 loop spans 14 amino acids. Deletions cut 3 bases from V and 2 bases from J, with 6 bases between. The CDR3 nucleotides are TGTGCCAGCAGCGGGGGAGCCTATAATTCACCCCTCCACTTT. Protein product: CASSGGAYNSPLHF.

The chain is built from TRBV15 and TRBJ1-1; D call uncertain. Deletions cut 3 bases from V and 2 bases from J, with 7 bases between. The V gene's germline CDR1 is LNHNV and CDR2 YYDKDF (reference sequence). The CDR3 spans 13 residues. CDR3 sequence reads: CATSSLTNTEAFF. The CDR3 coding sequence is TGTGCCACCAGCAGCCTAACCAACACTGAAGCTTTCTTT.

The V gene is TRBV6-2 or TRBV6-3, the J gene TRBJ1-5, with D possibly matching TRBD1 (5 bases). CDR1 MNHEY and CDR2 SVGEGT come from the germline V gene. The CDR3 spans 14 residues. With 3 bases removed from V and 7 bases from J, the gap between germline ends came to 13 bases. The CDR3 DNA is TGTGCCAGCAGTTATGCGGGGGACCGGCAGCCCCAGCATTTT. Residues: CASSYAGDRQPQHF.